This TCR beta chain stems from a study of shared T cell receptors in the human thymus. The repertoire was sequenced with immunoSEQ multiplex PCR; TCRdb's copy has only in-frame clones and lacks some. This table has 540,000 or so clones, approximately 80% appearing once. These data were also filed under a second study, of human thymus T cells. According to that study: Thymus specimens were resections from corrective heart surgery.

The source is a boy under three years old with a congenital heart defect. Sequenced sample: thymocytes.

The CDR3 spells CASSLGDRVNTGELFF. CDR3 bases: TGTGCCAGCAGCTTAGGGGACAGGGTGAACACCGGGGAGCTGTTTTTT. V and J are TRBV5-4 and TRBJ2-2; 9 bases align to TRBD1. The CDR3 contains 16 residues. Per the germline V gene, CDR1 is SGHNT and CDR2 is YYREEE (reference sequence). V dropped 2 bases and J dropped 1; count of bases not matched to a gene: 3.